Below are 23 T cell receptor beta chains sequenced from a single sample in a study of identical twins. MiXCR was run by TCRdb on the 5' RACE reads, yielding one entry per CDR3 protein. The sample has 1.5 million to 2 million distinct CDR3 sequences, under 35% seen once; the top ten hold around 0.3%. Sequencing used cord blood. These receptors came from a newborn girl in good health.

The rearrangement links TRBV24-1 to TRBJ2-2; D is undetermined. The V and J ends lost 5 bases and 2 bases respectively, with 8 bases between them. This CDR3 is built from 14 residues. The germline gives CDR1 KGHDR, CDR2 SFDVKD. CDR3: CATSGPANTGELFF. The DNA of the CDR3 is TGTGCCACCAGTGGCCCAGCCAACACCGGGGAGCTGTTTTTT.

This clonotype has more than one count but fewer than ten. V and J are TRBV7-6 and TRBJ2-1; D unclear. The ends were cut back, 5 bases at V and 5 bases at J, with 10 bases in the middle. The germline V gene has CDR1 SGHVS and CDR2 FNYEAQ. The CDR3 is 13 residues long. This CDR3 is CASSHYDHNEQFF. As DNA, the CDR3 is TGTGCCAGCAGCCACTATGATCACAATGAGCAGTTCTTC. The complete variable domain, with remaining parts taken from reference TRBV7-6 and TRBJ2-1, reads GAGVSQSPRYKVTKRGQDVALRCDPISGHVSLYWYRQALGQGPEFLTYFNYEAQQDKSGLPNDRFSAERPEGSISTLTIQRTEQRDSAMYRCASSHYDHNEQFFGPGTRLTVL.

The V and J genes are TRBV12-3 or TRBV12-4 and TRBJ2-3; no reliable D call. This CDR3 comprises 15 residues. V dropped 4 bases and J dropped 6 bases, with 17 bases sitting between them. DNA of the CDR3: TGTGCCAGCAGTTCCCGCGGCGGAGCCTTGGATACGCAGTATTTT. Translated: CASSSRGGALDTQYF.

The chain is built from TRBV27 and TRBJ2-1, with TRBD2 as a possible D gene (5 bases). The CDR3 totals 16 residues. Germline V gives CDR1 MNHEY, CDR2 SMNVEV (reference sequence). V was trimmed by 2 bases and J by 6 bases, leaving 17 bases between them. The chain's CDR3 is CASSLGLPTKGNEQFF. The CDR3 DNA reads TGTGCCAGCAGTTTAGGACTCCCTACGAAGGGCAATGAGCAGTTCTTC.

This chain connects TRBV6-1 to TRBJ2-1; 7 nucleotides line up with TRBD1. V was clipped by 6 bases and J by 0 bases; unmatched bases: 5. Germline V gene sequence: CDR1 MNHNS, CDR2 SASEGT. The CDR3 contains 15 residues. This CDR3 reads CASRETGASYNEQFF. The DNA for the CDR3 is TGTGCCAGCAGGGAAACAGGGGCCTCCTACAATGAGCAGTTCTTC.

The rearrangement links TRBV13 to TRBJ2-7, with D perhaps matching TRBD1 or TRBD2 (6 bases each). CDR1 is PRHDT and CDR2 is FYEKMQ in the germline V gene (reference sequence). Trimming took off 5 bases at V and 2 bases at J, with 13 bases between the two ends. This CDR3 region has 14 residues. DNA of the CDR3: TGTGCCAGCAGCCAACCTCGGGGGCCCTACGAGCAGTACTTC. Its translation is CASSQPRGPYEQYF. The full variable domain, completed using reference TRBV13 and TRBJ2-7, is AAGVIQSPRHLIKEKRETATLKCYPIPRHDTVYWYQQGPGQDPQFLISFYEKMQSDKGSIPDRFSAQQFSDYHSELNMSSLELGDSALYFCASSQPRGPYEQYFGPGTRLTVT.

This clonotype has a handful of counts. The gene calls are TRBV7-9 and TRBJ1-4; no definite D call. Trimming shortened V by 3 bases and J by 3 bases, and 8 bases separated the two germline ends. Germline V lookup: CDR1 SEHNR, CDR2 FQNEAQ (reference sequence). CDR3 length: 14 amino acids. The CDR3 is CASSFRSANEKLFF. DNA for the CDR3: TGTGCCAGCAGCTTTCGGTCGGCTAATGAAAAACTGTTTTTT. The whole variable domain, remainder taken from reference TRBV7-9 and TRBJ1-4, is DTGVSQNPRHKITKRGQNVTFRCDPISEHNRLYWYRQTLGQGPEFLTYFQNEAQLEKSRLLSDRFSAERPKGSFSTLEIQRTEQGDSAMYLCASSFRSANEKLFFGSGTQLSVL.

The gene calls are TRBV20-1 and TRBJ2-7, with D unclear. Trimming cost V 3 bases and J 2 bases, with 11 bases left between them. This CDR3 contains 13 residues. Germline CDR1 reads DFQATT; CDR2 reads SNEGSKA (reference sequence). This CDR3 reads CSASRPPTYEQYF. CDR3 nucleotides: TGCAGTGCTAGTCGACCTCCAACCTACGAGCAGTACTTC.

CDR3 loop: CASSLEGSGTEAFF. DNA of the CDR3: TGTGCCAGCAGTTTGGAAGGATCGGGAACTGAAGCTTTCTTT. The chain is built from TRBV12-3 or TRBV12-4 and TRBJ1-1; no clear D gene. The V end lost 3 bases, the J end lost 5 bases, and 13 bases lay between the germline ends. CDR3 size: 14 residues.

The rearrangement joins TRBV3-1 to TRBJ2-1, with 8 bases aligning to TRBD2. Germline lookup yields CDR1 LGHDT and CDR2 YNNKEL (reference sequence). This CDR3 spans 15 amino acids. V lost 4 bases to trimming and J lost 4 bases; unmatched junction nucleotides: 6. CDR3 in amino acids: CASSPDTSGYNEQFF. In nucleotides, the CDR3 is TGTGCCAGCAGCCCAGACACTAGCGGTTACAATGAGCAGTTCTTC.

This clonotype was observed a few times. The chain combines TRBV20-1 with TRBJ2-1; a weak D match, TRBD2 (6 bases). The V gene lost 2 bases and the J gene lost 2 bases, with 13 bases spanning the gap. Germline CDR1 and CDR2: DFQATT and SNEGSKA (reference sequence). CDR3 size: 15 residues. CDR3 nucleotides: TGCAGTGCTAGATTAGCGGACACGACCTACAATGAGCAGTTCTTC. Its protein product is CSARLADTTYNEQFF.

The chain joins TRBV5-1 to TRBJ1-1, with D possibly TRBD1 on 6 matching bases. Germline lookup yields CDR1 SGHRS and CDR2 YFSETQ. With 0 bases removed from V and 2 bases from J, the gap between germline ends came to 17 bases. This CDR3 is 17 amino acids long. The CDR3 loop is CASSLAVQGWGNTEAFF. CDR3 bases: TGCGCCAGCAGCTTGGCTGTTCAGGGGTGGGGCAACACTGAAGCTTTCTTT. Full variable domain (rest looked up from reference TRBV5-1 and TRBJ1-1): KAGVTQTPRYLIKTRGQQVTLSCSPISGHRSVSWYQQTPGQGLQFLFEYFSETQRNKGNFPGRFSGRQFSNSRSEMNVSTLELGDSALYLCASSLAVQGWGNTEAFFGQGTRLTVV.

There are a few counts of this clonotype. The rearrangement uses TRBV6-8 and TRBJ2-7; tentative D call: TRBD1 (5 bases). The V end lost 0 bases, the J end lost 3 bases, and 12 bases lay between the germline ends. Germline CDR1 is MNHGY and CDR2 is SAAAGT. The CDR3 length is 15 residues. CDR3: CASSYSFQGNYEQYF. The CDR3 region has the DNA TGTGCCAGCAGTTACTCGTTCCAGGGTAACTACGAGCAGTACTTC.

This clonotype was detected many times. CDR3 bases: TGTGCCAGCAGTTCCCCGGGACCACCTTACGAGCAGTACTTC. Its protein is CASSSPGPPYEQYF. The V and J genes are TRBV28 and TRBJ2-7; D tentatively fits TRBD1 or TRBD2 (5 bases each). Per the germline V gene, CDR1 is MDHEN and CDR2 is SYDVKM. Between the trimmed V and J ends, which lost 4 bases and 4 bases, there was a span of 14 bases. The CDR3 consists of 14 residues.

This clonotype was counted a few times. In DNA, the CDR3 is TGCGCCAGCAGCCCCGGGGCACCGCCGCTCCTAGCCAAAAACATTCAGTACTTC. Residues: CASSPGAPPLLAKNIQYF. The chain carries TRBV5-1 and TRBJ2-4; D may correspond to TRBD1 or TRBD2 (5 bases each). The CDR3 loop spans 18 amino acids. The V gene lost 4 bases and the J gene lost 0 bases, with 20 bases spanning the gap. Germline V gene sequence: CDR1 SGHRS, CDR2 YFSETQ.

The chain carries TRBV24-1 and TRBJ2-5; 9 bases line up with TRBD1. The end of the DNA fits TRBJ2-7 better, so the J call may be wrong. Per the germline V gene, CDR1 is KGHDR and CDR2 is SFDVKD. The CDR3 is made up of 14 amino acids. The CDR3, as DNA: TGTGCCACCAGTGGCACCGGGACAGGGAACGAGCAGTACTTC. This sequence encodes CATSGTGTGNEQYF.

This clonotype was seen a few times. The V gene is TRBV3-1, the J gene TRBJ1-5, with D tentatively TRBD1 (5 bases). Trimming cost V 8 bases and J 0 bases, with 17 bases left between them. Germline V gene data show CDR1 as LGHDT and CDR2 as YNNKEL (reference sequence). The CDR3 covers 16 residues. CDR3 sequence reads: CASGQGEGNSNQPQHF. The CDR3 DNA reads TGTGCCAGCGGTCAGGGTGAGGGTAATAGCAATCAGCCCCAGCATTTT.

This sequence joins TRBV6-6 and TRBJ1-5; 7 bases are a match to TRBD1. The V segment lost 0 bases and the J segment 6 bases; nucleotides outside the gene matches: 2. This CDR3 contains 14 residues. CDR1 is MNHNY, CDR2 SVGAGI, per germline (reference sequence). CDR3 residues: CASSYSYRGQPQHF. The CDR3 DNA reads TGTGCCAGCAGTTACTCGTACAGGGGTCAGCCCCAGCATTTT.

Only a few counts were recorded for this clonotype. The chain recombines TRBV12-3 or TRBV12-4 with TRBJ2-3, with 12 bases aligning to TRBD2. With V trimmed by 6 bases and J by 4 bases, 11 bases remained unmatched. CDR3 length: 17 amino acids. In DNA form, the CDR3 reads TGTGCCAGCAGGAATGTTCAGACTAGCGGGAGATCAGATACGCAGTATTTT. Its protein product is CASRNVQTSGRSDTQYF.

This chain connects TRBV5-4 to TRBJ2-7; TRBD2 agrees at 9 bases. This CDR3 comprises 14 residues. The germline V gene has CDR1 SGHNT and CDR2 YYREEE (reference sequence). Losses at the gene ends were 5 bases for V and 4 bases for J; bases not matched to a gene: 7. The CDR3 DNA sequence: TGTGCCAGCAGGGCGGGAGGGCCTGGATACGAGCAGTACTTC. Its translation: CASRAGGPGYEQYF. The whole variable domain, filled in from reference TRBV5-4 and TRBJ2-7, reads ETGVTQSPTHLIKTRGQQVTLRCSSQSGHNTVSWYQQALGQGPQFIFQYYREEENGRGNFPPRFSGLQFPNYSSELNVNALELDDSALYLCASRAGGPGYEQYFGPGTRLTVT.

This clonotype was observed many times. Mismatch with germline at one junction end may stem from a read error. The rearrangement links TRBV5-1 to TRBJ1-2; 10 nucleotides match TRBD1. The CDR3 is 13 residues long. CDR1 and CDR2 from the germline V gene are SGHRS and YFSETQ. The CDR3 DNA sequence: TGTGCCAGCAGTTTAGGGACAGGGGATGGCTACACCTTC. Protein product: CASSLGTGDGYTF.

J is TRBJ1-2 and V is TRBV7-9; D is perhaps TRBD1 (5 bases). CDR1 is SEHNR and CDR2 is FQNEAQ in the germline V gene (reference sequence). With 5 bases removed from V and 6 bases from J, the gap between germline ends came to 16 bases. The CDR3 spans 14 residues. The CDR3 region has the DNA TGTGCCAGCAGCCGCGCAGGGTTGGGTAATGGCTACACCTTC. It specifies CASSRAGLGNGYTF. The full variable domain, in which reference TRBV7-9 and TRBJ1-2 provide the parts outside the CDR3, is DTGVSQNPRHKITKRGQNVTFRCDPISEHNRLYWYRQTLGQGPEFLTYFQNEAQLEKSRLLSDRFSAERPKGSFSTLEIQRTEQGDSAMYLCASSRAGLGNGYTFGSGTRLTVV.

The V call is TRBV24-1, the J call TRBJ2-2; 9 bases fit TRBD1. After removal of 5 bases from V and 2 bases from J, the junction contained 5 bases not matched to a gene. Germline V gives CDR1 KGHDR, CDR2 SFDVKD. The CDR3 length is 16 residues. The CDR3 sequence is CATSARQGVNTGELFF. The CDR3 region has the DNA TGTGCCACCAGTGCCAGACAGGGGGTCAACACCGGGGAGCTGTTTTTT.